This entry lists 17 T cell receptor beta chains sequenced from one sample in a study of identical twins. TCRdb re-derived calls from the 5' RACE reads in MiXCR, one entry per CDR3 protein. In the table there are about 330,000 distinct CDR3 sequences, roughly an eighth of which are singletons. These data were likewise used in another study, on yellow fever vaccine responses in identical twins.

Sequencing input: CD8+ T cells sorted from blood. These receptors all stem from a woman younger than 35 in good health.

This clonotype was counted ten times or more. The chain couples TRBV11-1 to TRBJ2-1; D possibly corresponds to TRBD2 (6 bases). The V and J ends lost 0 bases and 0 bases respectively, with 21 bases between them. The germline V gene encodes CDR1 SGHAT and CDR2 FQDESV (reference sequence). The CDR3 loop spans 20 amino acids. CDR3 bases: TGTGCCAGCAGCTTAGCATGGGGGGAAGGCGGGACGAACTCCTACAATGAGCAGTTCTTC. It specifies CASSLAWGEGGTNSYNEQFF.

The chain combines TRBV10-3 with TRBJ2-5; no reliable D call. CDR3 size: 14 residues. Trimming cost V 1 base and J 1 base, with 7 bases left between them. Germline V lookup: CDR1 ENHRY, CDR2 SYGVKD. CDR3 sequence reads: CAISEFVSQETQYF. DNA for the CDR3: TGTGCCATCAGTGAGTTTGTCAGCCAAGAGACCCAGTACTTC.

DNA for the CDR3: TGCGCCAGCAGTTCTACAGGGTCTCGGGAGCAGTACGTC. Amino acid sequence: CASSSTGSREQYV. The chain has TRBV10-1 and TRBJ2-7, with D perhaps matching TRBD1 (6 bases). Germline CDR1 WNHNN, CDR2 SYGVQD (reference sequence). V was pared by 5 bases and J by 7 bases, with 15 bases between. The CDR3 totals 13 residues.

In DNA form, the CDR3 reads TGTTTCGAGGGGACCGGAGTAGCGGGATTCGCAGATACGCAGTATTTT. This gives the protein CFEGTGVAGFADTQYF. The rearrangement uses TRBV11-3 and TRBJ2-3, with TRBD2 identical over 8 bases. CDR1 is SGHNT, CDR2 YENEEA, per germline. This CDR3 region has 16 residues. The variable domain in full, completed from reference TRBV11-3 and TRBJ2-3, reads EAGVVQSPRYKIIEKKQPVAFWCNPISGHNTLYWYLQNLGQGPELLIRYENEEAVDDSQLPKDRFSAERLKGVDSTLKIQPAELGDSAVYLCFEGTGVAGFADTQYFGPGTRLTVL.

The chain uses TRBV2 and TRBJ2-1; possibly TRBD1 for D (6 bases). Trimming cost V 4 bases and J 5 bases, with 9 bases left between them. The CDR3 is made up of 13 amino acids. Germline CDR1 reads SNHLY; CDR2 reads FYNNEI. The CDR3: CASSGTENNEQFF. CDR3 bases: TGTGCCAGCAGTGGGACAGAAAACAATGAGCAGTTCTTC. Filled out from reference TRBV2 and TRBJ2-1, the complete variable domain reads EPEVTQTPSHQVTQMGQEVILRCVPISNHLYFYWYRQILGQKVEFLVSFYNNEISEKSEIFDDQFSVERPDGSNFTLKIRSTKLEDSAMYFCASSGTENNEQFFGPGTRLTVL.

This clonotype was counted only a few times. J is TRBJ2-1 and V is TRBV6-5, with 9 bases that match TRBD2. The CDR3 length is 15 residues. The V and J ends lost 2 bases and 8 bases, in that order; junction bases with no gene match: 7. Germline assignment: CDR1 MNHEY and CDR2 SVGAGI. CDR3 in amino acids: CASSYGGGAVDEQFF. The CDR3 region has the DNA TGTGCCAGCAGTTACGGCGGGGGGGCCGTCGATGAGCAGTTCTTC.

The chain employs TRBV7-9 and TRBJ2-1; D may be TRBD2 (5 bases). V gave up 4 bases and J gave up 7 bases, with 17 bases separating them. The CDR3 sequence is 15 residues long. Germline CDR1 is SEHNR and CDR2 is FQNEAQ (reference sequence). The DNA for the CDR3 is TGTGCCAGCAGCTCCCTCGGATCTGGGGAGAATGAGCAGTTCTTC. It is translated as CASSSLGSGENEQFF.

This clonotype was observed many times. The chain couples TRBV5-1 to TRBJ1-6; TRBD1 matches at 10 bases. V shed 0 bases, J shed 8 bases, and the junction held 2 bases outside the gene matches. Germline V CDR1 and CDR2: SGHRS, YFSETQ. The CDR3 totals 15 residues. Here the CDR3 reads CASSLAGTGDSPLHF. CDR3 sequence (DNA): TGCGCCAGCAGCTTGGCCGGGACAGGGGATTCACCCCTCCACTTT.

The rearrangement uses TRBV7-9 and TRBJ2-2, with D perhaps being TRBD1 or TRBD2 (5 bases each). The germline V gene encodes CDR1 SEHNR and CDR2 FQNEAQ (reference sequence). The CDR3 consists of 15 residues. V was shortened by 4 bases and J by 5 bases, with 14 bases between the two germline ends. This CDR3 is CASSWGISRTGELFF. Written as DNA, the CDR3 is TGTGCCAGCAGCTGGGGGATAAGCAGGACCGGGGAGCTGTTTTTT.

The rearrangement links TRBV7-6 to TRBJ2-2, with a possible D match to TRBD2 (7 bases). Germline V gene sequence: CDR1 SGHVS, CDR2 FNYEAQ. This CDR3 region has 18 residues. V was pared by 3 bases and J by 1 base, with 18 bases between. CDR3 sequence (DNA): TGTGCCAGCAGCTTGGACCTTCGGGGGGCAGAGAACACCGGGGAGCTGTTTTTT. It yields the protein CASSLDLRGAENTGELFF.

V is TRBV15 and J is TRBJ1-6; D is possibly TRBD1 (5 bases). Germline loops: CDR1 LNHNV, CDR2 YYDKDF (reference sequence). This CDR3 spans 13 amino acids. Deletions cut 0 bases from V and 11 bases from J, with 8 bases between. CDR3 nucleotide sequence: TGTGCCACCAGCAGAGATCAGGACACACCCCTCCACTTT. This codes for CATSRDQDTPLHF.

This clonotype turned up a few times. This chain joins TRBV9 and TRBJ2-5; TRBD2 matches 10 bases. The germline V gene encodes CDR1 SGDLS and CDR2 YYNGEE. The CDR3 length is 17 residues. Trimming removed 0 bases from V and 4 bases from J; junction bases left unmatched: 9. The CDR3 loop reads CASSVDYLGLASETQYF. In DNA, the CDR3 is TGTGCCAGCAGCGTAGACTATTTGGGACTAGCGTCAGAGACCCAGTACTTC.

This clonotype was counted many times. The chain couples TRBV12-3 or TRBV12-4 to TRBJ1-2; TRBD1 agrees at 7 bases. V shed 0 bases and J 4 bases; nucleotides not matched to a gene: 8. This CDR3 comprises 16 residues. The CDR3 loop is CASSLAYGQESYGYTF. The CDR3 DNA follows: TGTGCCAGCAGTTTAGCGTATGGACAGGAGAGCTATGGCTACACCTTC.

CDR3 protein: CASSFQGLHYEQYF. CDR3 sequence (DNA): TGTGCCAGCAGTTTCCAGGGTCTGCACTACGAGCAGTACTTC. The chain has TRBV12-3 or TRBV12-4 and TRBJ2-7; perhaps TRBD1 as D (5 bases). This CDR3 spans 14 amino acids. The ends were cut back, 3 bases at V and 3 bases at J, with 12 bases in the middle.

The chain employs TRBV7-8 and TRBJ2-5; 8 nucleotides agree with TRBD2. J gave up 3 bases and V 2 bases, and 11 bases lay outside the gene matches. CDR1 SGHVS and CDR2 FQNEAQ come from the germline V gene. This CDR3 has 17 residues. CDR3 region: CASSLFRVSGNEETQYF. The CDR3 nucleotides are TGTGCCAGCAGCTTATTCCGGGTTAGCGGGAACGAAGAGACCCAGTACTTC.

The table lists this clonotype with a few counts. This sequence joins TRBV18 and TRBJ2-7, with D hard to call. V lost 4 bases and J lost 2, with 27 bases in between. Germline CDR1 is KGHSH and CDR2 is LQKENI. CDR3 size: 19 residues. Here the CDR3 DNA reads TGTGCCAGCTCACAAGCGCTACCTACTTACCGTCTCATCGCCTACGAGCAGTACTTC. Its translation is CASSQALPTYRLIAYEQYF.

This clonotype came up a few times. This chain joins TRBV20-1 and TRBJ1-2; D not certain. The CDR3 spans 12 residues. Looked up from germline, CDR1 is DFQATT and CDR2 is SNEGSKA (reference sequence). V lost 7 bases to trimming and J lost 2 bases, with 11 bases between them. CDR3 amino acids: CSGEEGNYGYTF. The CDR3 DNA sequence: TGCAGTGGGGAGGAGGGCAACTATGGCTACACCTTC.